The sequence of this T cell receptor beta chain was determined in a study of cytotoxic CD8 clonotypes in ibrutinib-treated CLL. This CDR3 contains 12 residues. Trimming cost V 10 bases and J 4 bases, with 13 bases left between them. The germline V gene has CDR1 ENHRY and CDR2 SYGVKD. Using immunoSEQ multiplex PCR, the repertoire was profiled, and TCRdb retains in-frame clones only, with some absent. The sample has about 270,000 clones, around 77% seen once. This sequence joins TRBV10-3 and TRBJ1-2; D is ambiguous. This TCR was sampled from a human donor with chronic lymphocytic leukemia. The sample was PBMCs, taken at disease progression, from a patient treated with ibrutinib. The CDR3 nucleotides read TGTGCCACCAAAACAGAAACCTATGGCTACACCTTC. It translates to CATKTETYGYTF.